This entry lists 29 T cell receptor beta chains sequenced from one sample in a study of blood T cells in healthy people across ages. With a J-beta primer mix and a sample-barcoded 5' primer, a second PCR ran 7 to 11 cycles. TCRdb used MiXCR to reprocess the 5' RACE reads, holding one entry per CDR3 protein. The sample has fewer than 2,000,000 distinct CDR3 sequences, roughly two fifths seen once. What was sequenced was blood. The receptors derive from a human donor in good health.

Remarks on this clonotype: Just one base apart from a much larger clone, this may be a read error. The chain carries TRBV3-1 and TRBJ1-2, with D possibly TRBD1 on 5 matching bases. Germline V gives CDR1 LGHDT, CDR2 YNNKEL (reference sequence). This CDR3 is built from 14 residues. V lost 4 bases and J lost 2, with 11 bases in between. CDR3 protein: CASSPGLENYGYTF. CDR3 bases: TGTGCCAGCAGCCCGGGACTGGAAAACTATGGCTACACCTTC.

The chain employs TRBV6-5 and TRBJ1-2; possibly TRBD1 for D (5 bases). The CDR3 contains 12 residues. V was clipped by 2 bases and J by 8 bases, with 9 bases between them. The germline CDR1 and CDR2 sequences are MNHEY and SVGAGI. The CDR3: CASSYPGGGYTF. The CDR3 DNA follows: TGTGCCAGCAGTTACCCGGGGGGGGGCTACACCTTC.

This clonotype occurred many times. The rearrangement uses TRBV7-2 and TRBJ2-7, with TRBD1 matching 8 bases. Losses at the gene ends were 4 bases for V and 7 bases for J; bases not matched to a gene: 6. CDR3 length equals 13 residues. The V gene's germline CDR1 is SGHTA and CDR2 FQGNSA. The CDR3 sequence is CASSYDRGGEQYF. The CDR3 bases are TGTGCCAGCAGCTACGACAGGGGAGGAGAGCAGTACTTC.

The chain has TRBV10-3 and TRBJ1-1; D might be TRBD1 (6 bases). Germline CDR1 reads ENHRY; CDR2 reads SYGVKD. The length of the CDR3 is 14 residues. V dropped 3 bases and J dropped 5 bases, with 13 bases sitting between them. The CDR3 spells CAISEGRGGTEAFF. The CDR3 nucleotides are TGTGCCATCAGTGAAGGCAGGGGTGGTACTGAAGCTTTCTTT.

V gene TRBV5-1 combines with J gene TRBJ1-1; 12 bases fit TRBD1. V lost 5 bases to trimming and J lost 1 base; unmatched junction nucleotides: 12. The CDR3 consists of 18 residues. CDR1 is SGHRS, CDR2 YFSETQ, per germline. CDR3 sequence (DNA): TGCGCCAGCAGACTTGTGCCCGGGACAGGGGGCCGGAACACTGAAGCTTTCTTT. As protein: CASRLVPGTGGRNTEAFF.

The DNA of the CDR3 is TGTGCCAGCAGCGCAGTCCTAGCGGGGGGGCACAATGAGCAGTTCTTC. Translated: CASSAVLAGGHNEQFF. This chain connects TRBV9 to TRBJ2-1, with 12 positions matching TRBD2. CDR3 length: 16 amino acids. V lost 3 bases, J lost 5 bases, and 6 bases stayed unmatched. Per the germline V gene, CDR1 is SGDLS and CDR2 is YYNGEE.

Note on this clonotype: This may be a read error, as it is one base from a much larger clone. In this CDR3 the conserved last residue, phenylalanine or tryptophan, is missing, so a read error is likely. The chain has TRBV18 and TRBJ2-1; D not certain. Trimming took 6 bases from V and 7 from J, leaving 10 bases between them. This CDR3 is built from 12 residues. Germline CDR1 is KGHSH and CDR2 is LQKENI. CDR3 in amino acids: CASSLSVNEQFS. As DNA, the CDR3 is TGTGCCAGCTCCCTTTCCGTAAATGAGCAGTTCTCC.

The chain has TRBV2 and TRBJ2-1; TRBD2 might be the D (5 bases). The CDR3 sequence is 12 residues long. Germline-derived CDR1 and CDR2 are SNHLY and FYNNEI. The CDR3: CATERDYNEQFF. CDR3 DNA: TGTGCGACGGAGAGGGATTACAATGAGCAGTTCTTC.

This chain joins TRBV7-9 and TRBJ1-2; maybe TRBD1 (6 bases). Germline lookup yields CDR1 SEHNR and CDR2 FQNEAQ (reference sequence). Trimming cost V 3 bases and J 3 bases, with 23 bases left between them. This CDR3 has 18 residues. The DNA of the CDR3 is TGTGCCAGCAGCTTCTCACCTGTCGGAGGGGCAGGGGACTATGGCTACACCTTC. It translates to CASSFSPVGGAGDYGYTF.

In this sample, this clonotype turned up a few times. The chain combines TRBV5-5 with TRBJ1-2, with TRBD1 matching 10 bases. J gave up 2 bases and V 4 bases, and 8 bases lay outside the gene matches. CDR1 is SGHKS, CDR2 YYEKEE, per germline (reference sequence). The CDR3 runs 16 residues. CDR3 nucleotides: TGTGCCAGCAGCCCAACCGGGGGACAGGGGAACTATGGCTACACCTTC. This encodes CASSPTGGQGNYGYTF.

The V gene is TRBV9, the J gene TRBJ2-7; the D gene is possibly TRBD1 (5 bases). V was cut by 0 bases and J by 4 bases, with 14 bases left in between. CDR1 is SGDLS and CDR2 is YYNGEE in the germline V gene. The CDR3 sequence is 15 residues long. CDR3 protein: CASSVGMDTIYEQYF. The CDR3 nucleotides read TGTGCCAGCAGCGTAGGAATGGACACAATATACGAGCAGTACTTC.

Notes on this clonotype: Given a much more abundant clone one base away, this may be a read error. The rearrangement uses TRBV5-1 and TRBJ2-3; tentative D call: TRBD2 (6 bases). The V end lost 0 bases, the J end lost 8 bases, and 13 bases lay between the germline ends. This CDR3 has 14 amino acids. CDR1 is SGHRS and CDR2 is YFSETQ in the germline V gene. The CDR3 DNA reads TGCGCCAGCAGCTTGGCCCCGGGGGTGAGTACGCAGTATTTT. Translating gives CASSLAPGVSTQYF.

The gene calls are TRBV20-1 and TRBJ2-5; 9 nucleotides agree with TRBD2. The CDR3 is made up of 15 amino acids. In germline, CDR1 is DFQATT, CDR2 SNEGSKA (reference sequence). Trimming cost V 3 bases and J 4 bases; bases outside gene matches: 9. In nucleotides, the CDR3 is TGCAGTGCTAGCCCTGGGACTAGCAGCACAGAGACCCAGTACTTC. This codes for CSASPGTSSTETQYF.

The rearrangement links TRBV12-3 or TRBV12-4 to TRBJ2-7, with D possibly TRBD1 on 6 matching bases. V was pared by 3 bases and J by 5 bases, with 14 bases between. The CDR3 is 14 residues long. The DNA of the CDR3 is TGTGCCAGCAGTTTTCGTTCGGGACACAACGAGCAGTACTTC. Its translation: CASSFRSGHNEQYF.

This clonotype was counted between two and nine times. V and J are TRBV7-9 and TRBJ1-2; D might be TRBD1 (6 bases). Trimming left V 5 bases short and J 2 bases short, with 15 bases between. Germline V gene sequence: CDR1 SEHNR, CDR2 FQNEAQ (reference sequence). The CDR3 extends over 15 amino acids. The CDR3 region has the DNA TGTGCCAGCAGCGCCTCCGGGACACTCAACTATGGCTACACCTTC. Protein: CASSASGTLNYGYTF. Filled out from reference TRBV7-9 and TRBJ1-2, the complete variable domain reads DTGVSQNPRHKITKRGQNVTFRCDPISEHNRLYWYRQTLGQGPEFLTYFQNEAQLEKSRLLSDRFSAERPKGSFSTLEIQRTEQGDSAMYLCASSASGTLNYGYTFGSGTRLTVV.

J is TRBJ2-5 and V is TRBV7-8; D remains ambiguous. V shed 5 bases and J shed 5 bases, with 18 bases lying between them. CDR3 length equals 15 residues. Germline assignment: CDR1 SGHVS and CDR2 FQNEAQ. CDR3 region: CASSVGHVSGETQYF. CDR3 nucleotides: TGTGCCAGCAGCGTAGGGCACGTCTCCGGGGAGACCCAGTACTTC.

This chain links TRBV7-2 with TRBJ2-5, with 10 nucleotides matching TRBD1. The CDR3 runs 15 residues. CDR1 and CDR2 from the germline V gene are SGHTA and FQGNSA. The junction had 6 bases not matched to a gene; V was cut back by 1 base and J by 7 bases. In DNA, the CDR3 is TGTGCCAGCAGCTTAGGAGGGACAGGGGTTGGGACCCAGTACTTC. It encodes CASSLGGTGVGTQYF.

DNA for the CDR3: TGTGCCAGCAGTAAGGGCAGCTCTAACTATGGCTACACCTTC. Amino acid sequence: CASSKGSSNYGYTF. The chain couples TRBV6-1 to TRBJ1-2; D call uncertain. The CDR3 is 14 residues long. Trimming removed 5 bases from V and 0 bases from J, with 10 bases in between. Germline V gene data show CDR1 as MNHNS and CDR2 as SASEGT.

V usage is TRBV5-5 and J usage is TRBJ2-1; TRBD2 agrees at 12 bases. The germline gives CDR1 SGHKS, CDR2 YYEKEE (reference sequence). The J segment lost 3 bases and the V segment lost 3 bases, leaving 7 bases of the junction unmatched. There are 17 residues in the CDR3. The CDR3 region is CASSSISGLAGYNEQFF. In DNA form, the CDR3 reads TGTGCCAGCAGCTCCATATCGGGACTAGCGGGCTACAATGAGCAGTTCTTC.

The genes are TRBV10-3 and TRBJ1-1, with D maybe TRBD1 (6 bases). V lost 3 bases and J lost 4, with 18 bases in between. The CDR3 is 16 residues long. Looked up from germline, CDR1 is ENHRY and CDR2 is SYGVKD. CDR3 nucleotide sequence: TGTGCCATCAGTGAAGTGGGCAGGGGCTTTGGCACTGAAGCTTTCTTT. This translates into CAISEVGRGFGTEAFF.

V is TRBV24-1 and J is TRBJ2-5, with TRBD2 matching over 7 bases. Germline CDR1 is KGHDR and CDR2 is SFDVKD. The CDR3 length is 16 residues. J lost 4 bases, V lost 1 base, and 8 bases had no gene match. CDR3 sequence: CATSDFGREVRETQYF. CDR3 DNA sequence: TGTGCCACCAGTGATTTCGGACGGGAGGTTCGAGAGACCCAGTACTTC.

This chain links TRBV12-3 or TRBV12-4 with TRBJ2-1; TRBD1 matches at 8 bases. The CDR3 has 14 amino acids. V lost 4 bases and J lost 9; bases outside the gene matches: 8. CDR3 in amino acids: CASSSPDRVFEQFF. Here the CDR3 DNA reads TGTGCCAGCAGTTCCCCGGACAGGGTGTTTGAGCAGTTCTTC.

V is TRBV30 and J is TRBJ2-1; tentative D call: TRBD1 (6 bases). V lost 1 base to trimming and J lost 2 bases, with 9 bases between them. Germline V gene lookup returns CDR1 GTSNPN and CDR2 SVGIG (reference sequence). The CDR3 extends over 14 amino acids. The CDR3 DNA reads as TGTGCCTGGAGTGGACAGGATCCCTACAATGAGCAGTTCTTC. Translating gives CAWSGQDPYNEQFF.

This clonotype was seen only a few times. V usage is TRBV28 and J usage is TRBJ2-7, with 8 nucleotides matching TRBD1. This CDR3 has 15 residues. Looked up from germline, CDR1 is MDHEN and CDR2 is SYDVKM. Trimming at V came to 6 bases and at J to 2 bases, leaving 9 bases not matched to a gene. Written as DNA, the CDR3 is TGTGCCAGCAGACATACGGGACAGGTAACCTACGAGCAGTACTTC. Translating gives CASRHTGQVTYEQYF. Full variable domain (outside the CDR3, taken from reference TRBV28 and TRBJ2-7): DVKVTQSSRYLVKRTGEKVFLECVQDMDHENMFWYRQDPGLGLRLIYFSYDVKMKEKGDIPEGYSVSREKKERFSLILESASTNQTSMYLCASRHTGQVTYEQYFGPGTRLTVT.

The chain has TRBV5-1 and TRBJ1-5; D is unresolved. The V end was cut by 0 bases, the J end by 3 bases, with 13 bases between. Germline V gives CDR1 SGHRS, CDR2 YFSETQ. This CDR3 comprises 16 residues. The CDR3 bases are TGCGCCAGCAGCTTGGGGTGGCCAGGCCCCAATCAGCCCCAGCATTTT. Its protein is CASSLGWPGPNQPQHF.

Remarks on this clonotype: This could be a read error, since a much larger clone is one nucleotide away. This chain connects TRBV28 to TRBJ1-2; D is ambiguous. Germline V CDR1 and CDR2: MDHEN, SYDVKM. The CDR3 runs 12 residues. The CDR3 loop reads CVSSSANYGYTF. The CDR3 DNA sequence: TGTGTCAGCTCATCAGCTAACTATGGCTACACCTTC.

V gene TRBV12-3 or TRBV12-4 combines with J gene TRBJ2-5; D unclear. Trimming shortened V by 6 bases and J by 0 bases, and 11 bases separated the two germline ends. The CDR3 spans 14 residues. Written as DNA, the CDR3 is TGTGCCAGCAGCTTTGACACCTACCAAGAGACCCAGTACTTC. Translation: CASSFDTYQETQYF.

This clonotype showed up just a few times. The chain combines TRBV7-2 with TRBJ1-5, with 8 positions matching TRBD1. Germline V gene data show CDR1 as SGHTA and CDR2 as FQGNSA. Losses at the gene ends were 1 base for V and 9 bases for J; bases not matched to a gene: 8. The CDR3 runs 15 residues. DNA for the CDR3: TGTGCCAGCAGCTTAGTCAAAGAGACAGGGGTGCCCCAGCATTTT. This translates into CASSLVKETGVPQHF.

V and J are TRBV14 and TRBJ2-7; D unclear. The CDR3 has 14 residues. Trimming removed 6 bases at V and 2 bases at J, with 14 bases between. Germline values: CDR1 SGHDN, CDR2 FVKESK. The CDR3, as DNA: TGTGCCAGCAGGCACGTCCCTACCCCCTACGAGCAGTACTTC. It encodes CASRHVPTPYEQYF.